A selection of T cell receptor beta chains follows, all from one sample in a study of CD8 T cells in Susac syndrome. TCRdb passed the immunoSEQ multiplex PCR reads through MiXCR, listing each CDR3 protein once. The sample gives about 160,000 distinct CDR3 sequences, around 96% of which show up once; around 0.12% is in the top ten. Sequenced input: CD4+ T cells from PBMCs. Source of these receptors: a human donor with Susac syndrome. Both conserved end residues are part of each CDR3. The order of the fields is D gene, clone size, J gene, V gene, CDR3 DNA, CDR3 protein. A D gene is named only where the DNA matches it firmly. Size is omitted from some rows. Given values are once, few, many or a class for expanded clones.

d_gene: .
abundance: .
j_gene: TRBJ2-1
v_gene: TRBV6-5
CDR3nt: TGTGCCAGCGGTTCCAGGAACAATGAGCAGTTCTTC
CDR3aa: CASGSRNNEQFF

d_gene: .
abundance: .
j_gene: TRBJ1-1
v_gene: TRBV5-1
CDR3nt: TGCGCCAGCAGCTTAGGGGGTTGGGTCCAGGTCACTGAAGCTTTCTTT
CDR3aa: CASSLGGWVQVTEAFF

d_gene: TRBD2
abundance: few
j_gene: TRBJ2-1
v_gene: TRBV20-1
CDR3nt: TGCAGTGCTTCCGGGACTAGCGGGCGGAATGAGCAGTTCTTC
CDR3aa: CSASGTSGRNEQFF

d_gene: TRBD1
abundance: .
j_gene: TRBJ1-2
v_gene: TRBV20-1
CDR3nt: TGCAGTGCCGCAATCACAGGGGGGTATGGCTACACCTTC
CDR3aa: CSAAITGGYGYTF

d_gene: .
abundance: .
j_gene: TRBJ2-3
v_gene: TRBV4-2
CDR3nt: TGTGCCAGCAGCCAAGAACTTGGGGGACGGCCAGATACGCAGTATTTT
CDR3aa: CASSQELGGRPDTQYF

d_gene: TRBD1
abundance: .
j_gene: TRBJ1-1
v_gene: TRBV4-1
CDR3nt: TGCGCCAGCAGTCGAATGCACAGGGGGCACACTGAAGCTTTCTTT
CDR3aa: CASSRMHRGHTEAFF

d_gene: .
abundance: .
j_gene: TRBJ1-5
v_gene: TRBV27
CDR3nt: TGTGCCAGCAGTCCAGATAGCAATCAGCCCCAGCATTTT
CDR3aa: CASSPDSNQPQHF

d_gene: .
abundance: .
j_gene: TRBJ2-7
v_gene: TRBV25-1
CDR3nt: TGTGCCAGCGGGCCCAGGGGCCGAGCCTACGAGCAGTACTTC
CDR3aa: CASGPRGRAYEQYF

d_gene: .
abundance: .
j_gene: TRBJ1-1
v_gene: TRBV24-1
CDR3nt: TGTGCCACCAGTGATCGCTCGACAGGCTTGACTTTCTTT
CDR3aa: CATSDRSTGLTFF

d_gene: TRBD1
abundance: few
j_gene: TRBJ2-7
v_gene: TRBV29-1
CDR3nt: TGCAGCGTGTGGACAGGGAGGAACGAGCAGTACTTC
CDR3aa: CSVWTGRNEQYF

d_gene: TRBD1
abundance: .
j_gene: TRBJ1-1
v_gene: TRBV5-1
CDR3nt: TGCGCCAGCAGCTGGGACAGGGTCGACACTGAAGCTTTCTTT
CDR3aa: CASSWDRVDTEAFF

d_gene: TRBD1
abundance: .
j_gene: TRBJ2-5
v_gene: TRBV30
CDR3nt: TGTGCCTGGAGTGTTGGACAGGGGGCGCGGGAGACCCAGTACTTC
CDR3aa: CAWSVGQGARETQYF

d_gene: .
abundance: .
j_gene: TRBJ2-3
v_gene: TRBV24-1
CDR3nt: TGTGCCACCAGTGTTGAGGGCAGCACAGATACGCAGTATTTT
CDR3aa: CATSVEGSTDTQYF

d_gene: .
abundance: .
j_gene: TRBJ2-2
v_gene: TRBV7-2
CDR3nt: TGTGCCAGCAGCCCCCCGTGGGCAGGGTACACCGGGGAGCTGTTTTTT
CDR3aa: CASSPPWAGYTGELFF

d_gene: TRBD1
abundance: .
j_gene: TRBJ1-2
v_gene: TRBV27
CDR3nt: TGTGCCAGCACCGACAGGGCCCGGGGAAATGGCTACACCTTC
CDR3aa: CASTDRARGNGYTF

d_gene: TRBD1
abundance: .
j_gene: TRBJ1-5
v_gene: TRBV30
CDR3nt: TGTGCCTGGAGTGTAAGGACAGGTCATCAGCCCCAGCATTTT
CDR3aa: CAWSVRTGHQPQHF

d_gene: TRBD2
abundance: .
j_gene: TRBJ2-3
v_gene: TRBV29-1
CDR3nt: TGCAGCGTTCACCTAGCGGTCCGCACAGATACGCAGTATTTT
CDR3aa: CSVHLAVRTDTQYF

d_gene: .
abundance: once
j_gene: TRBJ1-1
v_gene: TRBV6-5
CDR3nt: TGTGCCAGCAGGGGCAGGGGGAACACTGAAGCTTTCTTT
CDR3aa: CASRGRGNTEAFF

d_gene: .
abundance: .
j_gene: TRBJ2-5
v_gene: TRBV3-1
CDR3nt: TGTGCCAGCAGCCAAGATCTTGAGACCCAGTACTTC
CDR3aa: CASSQDLETQYF

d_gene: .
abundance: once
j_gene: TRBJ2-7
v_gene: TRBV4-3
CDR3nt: TGCGCCAGCAGCCAAGATCTGCGGGGCTACTACGAGCAGTACTTC
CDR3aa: CASSQDLRGYYEQYF

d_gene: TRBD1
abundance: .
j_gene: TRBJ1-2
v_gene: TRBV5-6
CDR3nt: TGTGCCAGCAGCTGGAGGGACAGGGACTCCTATGGCTACACCTTC
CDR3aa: CASSWRDRDSYGYTF

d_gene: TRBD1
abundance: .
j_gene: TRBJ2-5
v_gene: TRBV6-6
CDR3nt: TGTGCCAGCACCCGGACAGGGGTCCAAGAGACCCAGTACTTC
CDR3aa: CASTRTGVQETQYF

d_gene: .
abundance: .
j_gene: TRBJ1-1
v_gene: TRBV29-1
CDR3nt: TGCAGCGTTGCTTCGAAGGCGGACACTGAAGCTTTCTTT
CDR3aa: CSVASKADTEAFF

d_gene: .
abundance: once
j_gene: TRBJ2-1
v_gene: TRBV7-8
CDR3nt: TGTGCCAGCAGCCCCGACAGATCGGCCTACAATGAGCAGTTCTTC
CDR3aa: CASSPDRSAYNEQFF

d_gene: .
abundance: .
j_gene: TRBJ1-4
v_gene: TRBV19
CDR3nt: TGTGCCAGTAAAGGTGCAGCAACTAATGAAAAACTGTTTTTT
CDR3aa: CASKGAATNEKLFF

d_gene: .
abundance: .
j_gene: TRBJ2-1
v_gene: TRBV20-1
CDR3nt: TGCAGTGCTAGACGACTAGAGGGATACAATGAGCAGTTCTTC
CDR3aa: CSARRLEGYNEQFF

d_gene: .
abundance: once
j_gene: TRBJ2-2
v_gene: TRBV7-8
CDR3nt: TGTGCCAGCAGCCTGGGGATAGGGACCACCGGGGAGCTGTTTTTT
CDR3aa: CASSLGIGTTGELFF

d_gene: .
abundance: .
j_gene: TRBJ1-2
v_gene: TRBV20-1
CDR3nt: TGCAGTCCTAGACACCCGGGGAGGGGCTACACCTTC
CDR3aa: CSPRHPGRGYTF

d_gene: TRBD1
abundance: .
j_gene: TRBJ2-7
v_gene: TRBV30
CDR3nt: TGTGCCTGCCTTCGACAGGGATCCTACGAGCAGTACTTC
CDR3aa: CACLRQGSYEQYF

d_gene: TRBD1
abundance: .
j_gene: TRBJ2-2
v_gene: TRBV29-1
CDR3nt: TGCAGCGTTGAAGGACAGGGGAACACCGGGGAGCTGTTTTTT
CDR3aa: CSVEGQGNTGELFF

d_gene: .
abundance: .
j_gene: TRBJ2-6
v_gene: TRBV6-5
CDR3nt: TGTGCCAGTAAACTCACAGGGTATGGGGCCAACGTCCTGACTTTC
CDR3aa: CASKLTGYGANVLTF

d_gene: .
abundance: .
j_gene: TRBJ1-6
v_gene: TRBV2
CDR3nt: TGTGCCAGCGGCGCGGTGTATTCACCCCTCCACTTT
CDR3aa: CASGAVYSPLHF

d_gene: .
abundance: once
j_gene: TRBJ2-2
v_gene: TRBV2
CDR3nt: TGTGCCAGCAGTGTCGGAATGGGCGGGGAGCTGTTTTTT
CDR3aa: CASSVGMGGELFF

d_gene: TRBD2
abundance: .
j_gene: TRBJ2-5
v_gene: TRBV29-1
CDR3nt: TGCAGCGGCCGACTAGCCCTAGAGACCCAGTACTTC
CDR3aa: CSGRLALETQYF

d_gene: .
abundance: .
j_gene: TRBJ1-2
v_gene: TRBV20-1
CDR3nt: TGCAGTGCTAATTACTATGGCTACACCTTC
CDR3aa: CSANYYGYTF

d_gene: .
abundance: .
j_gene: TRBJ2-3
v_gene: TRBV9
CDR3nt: TGTGCCAGCAGCTCGTTTCAGTTAGATACGCAGTATTTT
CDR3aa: CASSSFQLDTQYF

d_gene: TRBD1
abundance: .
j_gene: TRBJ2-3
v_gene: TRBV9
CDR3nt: TGTGCCAGCAGCCCGAGTGGGACAGGTTACACAGATACGCAGTATTTT
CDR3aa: CASSPSGTGYTDTQYF

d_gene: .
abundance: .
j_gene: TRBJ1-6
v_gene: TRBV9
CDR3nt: TGTGCCAGCAGCGTGGGGGTCGTAGCCTCAGATTCACCCCTCCACTTT
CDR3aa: CASSVGVVASDSPLHF

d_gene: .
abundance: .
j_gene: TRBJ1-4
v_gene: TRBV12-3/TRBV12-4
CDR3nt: TGTGCCAGCAGTTTTACGGAGGACGAAAAACTGTTTTTT
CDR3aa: CASSFTEDEKLFF

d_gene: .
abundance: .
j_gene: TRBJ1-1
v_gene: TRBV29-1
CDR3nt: TGCAGCGTTGAAGGGGGAGGGGGGTACACTGAAGCTTTCTTT
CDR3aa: CSVEGGGGYTEAFF

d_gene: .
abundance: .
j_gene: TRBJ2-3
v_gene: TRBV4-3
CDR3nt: TGCGCCAGCAGCCAAGAATACTTCACAGATACGCAGTATTTT
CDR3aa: CASSQEYFTDTQYF